The entry below gives a single T cell receptor (beta chain) sequence along with its context. Its antigen specificity is not known. Within one base of it there is no much larger clone, and no base qualities were kept. The data belong to a study of OX40 agonist ivuxolimab in advanced cancers. About the study as a whole: Ivuxolimab, which targeted the costimulatory receptor OX40 (CD134), was an agonistic, fully human IgG2 monoclonal antibody. Intravenous ivuxolimab was administered to patients every 2 weeks at six dose levels: 0.01, 0.1, 0.3, 1.5, 3 and 10 mg/kg. Of the roughly 52 dose-escalation patients, hepatocellular carcinoma was present in 19, melanoma in roughly 15, renal cell carcinoma in 9 and head and neck cancer in 9. In the dose-escalation cohort, around four fifths of patients were male, and the mean age was roughly 60 years, with a range of 23 to 79. Patients were allowed to have had prior anti-PD-1, anti-PD-L1 or anti-CTLA-4 therapy, and approximately 40% of the dose-escalation patients had been treated with checkpoint inhibitors. Partial responses occurred in three dose-escalation patients, of whom one had hepatocellular carcinoma and two had cutaneous melanoma. The point of sequencing TCRbeta in the periphery was to test whether ivuxolimab changed TCR sequence diversity and drove clonal T-cell expansion. The paper describes the monotherapy dose-escalation part (N of about 57 patients) of the phase I trial of ivuxolimab. Results the study describes overall, beyond this receptor: Low levels of normalized T-cell clonal expansion were also seen in some nonresponding patients. After ivuxolimab, CD8+ T cells had more expanded clones than CD4+ T cells on average. At doses of 0.1 to 3.0 mg/kg, clonal expansion of both CD4+ and CD8+ T cells in blood was seen between baseline and week 6. Which antigens the clonally expanded peripheral T cells were specific for was not determined. In partial responders in the 0.1-3.0 mg/kg groups, normalized peripheral clonal expansion was found to be among the lowest, especially among CD8+ T cells.

For sequencing of the TCRbeta CDR3 region, genomic DNA was extracted from the sorted cells. TCRbeta CDR3 regions were sequenced using the immunoSEQ Assay. This immuneACCESS table, as held by TCRdb, lists in-frame sequences with V and J called but not all clones. Of the missing ones, under half trace to an unresolved V gene in checked studies; the others have no known cause. The sample data list roughly 89,000 clones, and around 89% of these were observed just once. The top ten clones comprise over 7% of the sample. Patients with autoimmune disease history or receiving systemic immunosuppression were excluded from the trial. Peripheral blood for TCR sequencing was collected from all dose cohorts at baseline, on cycle 4 day 1, and on cycle 7 day 1. Samples were obtained from an open-label, multicenter, first-in-human phase I dose-escalation trial of ivuxolimab. The trial enrolled adults with locally advanced or metastatic head and neck squamous cell, hepatocellular, melanoma or renal cell carcinoma. Before TCR sequencing, CD4+ and CD8+ T cells were separately sorted from peripheral blood.

Looking up the germline V gene (reference sequence) yields CDR1 MNHEY and CDR2 SMNVEV. V ends up 0 bases short and J 4 bases short, with an unmatched junction base count of 2. Reading from cysteine to phenylalanine, the CDR3 counts 16 amino acids. Solely the CDR3 DNA is kept, with 48 bases framed from the first base. The sequenced sample was CD4+ or CD8+ T cells sorted from blood, obtained in a trial of the OX40 agonist ivuxolimab. The clonotype comes from an adult with an advanced solid tumor such as melanoma, head and neck, liver or kidney cancer. The chain links TRBV27 with TRBJ2-1, with 11 bases matching TRBD1. The CDR3 protein: CASSLSGTGGYNEQFF. The nucleotide sequence is TGTGCCAGCAGTTTATCAGGGACAGGGGGTTACAATGAGCAGTTCTTC.